This is a list of T cell receptor beta chains from one sample in a study of shared clonotypes between healthy human individuals. TCRdb's table, derived via immunoSEQ multiplex PCR, lists solely in-frame clones and lacks some. The data contain about 2.4 million clones, 93% of them singletons. Sequencing used naive CD4+ T cells from PBMCs. These receptor sequences come from a man between 18 and 35 years old in good health. Some clones in this sample may be carry-over from other donors' samples. CDR3s include the opening cysteine and the closing phenylalanine or tryptophan. Fields, in order: CDR3 DNA, CDR3 protein, V gene, D gene, J gene, clone size. D genes are given only for firm matches. The listing skips clone size in some rows; elsewhere it reads once, few, many or a size class.

TGCGCCAGCAGCCCGGGACAGGGGGCGGGAGGCAACATTCAGTACTTC CASSPGQGAGGNIQYF TRBV5-1 TRBD1 TRBJ2-4 once
TGTGCCAGCAGTCCGGGTTCCTATGGCTACACCTTC CASSPGSYGYTF TRBV28 NA TRBJ1-2 NA
TGTGCCAGCAGTTCCCGCAGGAGCGGGAGTTTGACGGGCACAGATACGCAGTATTTT CASSSRRSGSLTGTDTQYF TRBV27 TRBD2 TRBJ2-3 NA
TGTGCCAGCAGACGGGACGGCCGCACAGATACGCAGTATTTT CASRRDGRTDTQYF TRBV2 NA TRBJ2-3 NA
TGTGCCAGCAGTTACCGATCTCACCCAGGGACAGGGGTTAATTCACCCCTCCACTTT CASSYRSHPGTGVNSPLHF TRBV27 TRBD1 TRBJ1-6 NA
TGTGCCAGCAGCTGGAAAAGGGGGAATTTTAAAAACATTCAGTACTTC CASSWKRGNFKNIQYF TRBV5-4 NA TRBJ2-4 NA
TGCAGCGTTGGTTTCTTGCTAGGTAACACTGAAGCTTTCTTT CSVGFLLGNTEAFF TRBV29-1 NA TRBJ1-1 NA
TGTGCCACCAGCAACCGGACTAGCGGGAGGGCCTTTTTAAGTGAGCAGTTCTTC CATSNRTSGRAFLSEQFF TRBV15 TRBD2 TRBJ2-1 NA
TGTGCCAGCAGCGTAGACCCCGGAGCGGGGTACACAGATACGCAGTATTTT CASSVDPGAGYTDTQYF TRBV9 TRBD2 TRBJ2-3 NA
TGTGCCAGCAGTTCCCCGGGCAGGGGCAATGAGCAGTTCTTC CASSSPGRGNEQFF TRBV27 NA TRBJ2-1 NA
TGTGCCAGCAGCTCGCGGGAGACCGGGGAGCTGTTTTTT CASSSRETGELFF TRBV7-3 TRBD2 TRBJ2-2 NA
TGTGCCAGTGGAAGACAGGGCTTGACTGAAGCTTTCTTT CASGRQGLTEAFF TRBV18 TRBD1 TRBJ1-1 NA
TGTGCCAGCAGTCCAGACGAGTATGATACGCAGTATTTT CASSPDEYDTQYF TRBV6-5 NA TRBJ2-3 NA
TGTGCCAGCAGAACGGGGGACACTGAAGCTTTCTTT CASRTGDTEAFF TRBV6-6 NA TRBJ1-1 NA
TGTGCCAGCAGTCAAGCTCGGGGACAGGCCCCCTACGAGCAGTACTTC CASSQARGQAPYEQYF TRBV6-1 TRBD1 TRBJ2-7 NA
TGTGCCAGCAGCCGCTTGGGTCTAGCGGGAGGCGCCGACGAGCAGTACTTC CASSRLGLAGGADEQYF TRBV14 TRBD2 TRBJ2-7 NA
TGCGCCAGCAGCCCGATAGCGGGAGTCATGGAGCAGTACTTC CASSPIAGVMEQYF TRBV5-1 TRBD2 TRBJ2-7 NA
TGTGCCAGCAGCTTAACGACTACTCGCAATGAGCAGTTCTTC CASSLTTTRNEQFF TRBV11-3 NA TRBJ2-1 NA
TGCGCCAGCAGCGCCTCCCCAGGGGGTAGCGACGAGCAGTACTTC CASSASPGGSDEQYF TRBV5-1 TRBD1 TRBJ2-7 NA
TGTGCCAGCAGCTCCGGGACTAGCGGGAACCGCGCTGCCGAGCAGTACTTC CASSSGTSGNRAAEQYF TRBV5-4 TRBD2 TRBJ2-7 NA
TGTGCCAGCAGCCTACTGACAGCCTCCTACGAGCAGTACTTC CASSLLTASYEQYF TRBV6-1 NA TRBJ2-7 NA
TGTGCCAGCAGCCATTCTGGGACAGGGAACACTGAAGCTTTCTTT CASSHSGTGNTEAFF TRBV5-4 TRBD1 TRBJ1-1 NA
TGTGCCAGCAATGAAGGTTCCTACGAGCAGTACTTC CASNEGSYEQYF TRBV2 NA TRBJ2-7 NA
TGTGCCAGCAGTTCCTACCGGGACCCGCCCCCGTTCTTC CASSSYRDPPPFF TRBV28 NA TRBJ2-1 NA
TGTGCCAGCAGTTCCAGGGCCGAACCGCTGTTTTTT CASSSRAEPLFF TRBV6-6 NA TRBJ1-4 NA
TGTGCCATCAGTGAGTCGGGGTATGGCTACACCTTC CAISESGYGYTF TRBV10-3 NA TRBJ1-2 NA
TGTGCCAGCAGCTTCAGGGGTAACCTTGCTTCTGGGGCCAACGTCCTGACTTTC CASSFRGNLASGANVLTF TRBV11-2 NA TRBJ2-6 NA
TGCGCCAGCAGCTTGTGGACGCCAACCTATGAGACCCAGTACTTC CASSLWTPTYETQYF TRBV5-1 NA TRBJ2-5 NA
TGTGCCAGCAGCGTAGAATCAGGGGCGGGGAACACCGGGGAGCTGTTTTTT CASSVESGAGNTGELFF TRBV9 NA TRBJ2-2 NA
TGTGCCAGCAGCTCTGGACTCAATCAGCCCCAGCATTTT CASSSGLNQPQHF TRBV7-2 NA TRBJ1-5 NA
TGTGCTAGTGGTTACGAGTATACGCAGTATTTT CASGYEYTQYF TRBV12-5 NA TRBJ2-3 NA
TGTGCCAGTAGCCGCGGGACTAGCGGGAGAGTCTACAATGAGCAGTTCTTC CASSRGTSGRVYNEQFF TRBV19 TRBD2 TRBJ2-1 NA
TGCGCCAGCAGCCAAGAAACAGGGGATGGCTACACCTTC CASSQETGDGYTF TRBV4-3 TRBD1 TRBJ1-2 NA
TGTGCCAGTAGCCGGGGGCTCCAGTGGACAGATACGCAGTATTTT CASSRGLQWTDTQYF TRBV19 NA TRBJ2-3 few
TGTGCCAGTCGGTTAGCTCAATACGATACGCAGTATTTT CASRLAQYDTQYF TRBV6-1 NA TRBJ2-3 NA
TGTGCCAGCAACATTAACGGACAGAACGATCAGCCCCAGCATTTT CASNINGQNDQPQHF TRBV4-2 NA TRBJ1-5 NA
TGTGCCAGCACTCTCTTAACGGGTACCCAGTACTTC CASTLLTGTQYF TRBV2 NA TRBJ2-5 NA
TGTGCCAGCAGCTCCAAGGGACTACCGAACAATGAGCAGTTCTTC CASSSKGLPNNEQFF TRBV7-2 TRBD2 TRBJ2-1 NA
TGTGCCAGCAGTTATCCGGGGGGGGAGCAGTACTTC CASSYPGGEQYF TRBV6-6 TRBD2 TRBJ2-7 NA
TGTGCCAGCAGTTTGGACAGGGGGGCAGAGACCCAGTACTTC CASSLDRGAETQYF TRBV28 TRBD1 TRBJ2-5 NA
TGTGCCAGCAGTTCACCACAACAGGGCACTAACTATGGCTACACCTTC CASSSPQQGTNYGYTF TRBV27 NA TRBJ1-2 NA
TGTGCCAGCAGCTCCAACGTCGGATCTCCCTACGAGCAGTACTTC CASSSNVGSPYEQYF TRBV5-6 NA TRBJ2-7 NA
TGCGCCAGCAGCCAAGGGCCCCCAGAGACCCAGTACTTC CASSQGPPETQYF TRBV4-1 NA TRBJ2-5 NA
TGTGCCAGCAGTGAGTTACGGAGCAATCAGCCCCAGCATTTT CASSELRSNQPQHF TRBV2 NA TRBJ1-5 NA